These 14 T cell receptor beta chains originate from one sample sequenced in a study of blood T cell repertoires in COVID-19. Repertoires were generated with immunoSEQ multiplex PCR, while TCRdb's copy carries only in-frame clones and drops some. The sample records approximately 300,000 clones, around 82% being singletons. Sequences were obtained from peripheral blood. The receptors stem from a woman aged 45-59 years with acute or convalescent COVID-19.

CDR3 residues: CASSLRGSDWLFF. In DNA, the CDR3 is TGTGCCAGCAGCTTGCGCGGCTCCGACTGGCTGTTTTTT. The chain is built from TRBV5-5 and TRBJ2-2; D uncertain. The V end was cut by 1 base, the J end by 13 bases, with 14 bases between. Germline CDR1 SGHKS, CDR2 YYEKEE (reference sequence). The CDR3 runs to 13 residues.

The rearrangement links TRBV5-4 to TRBJ2-2; D is possibly TRBD2 (5 bases). The V gene lost 4 bases and the J gene lost 5 bases, with 15 bases spanning the gap. The germline gives CDR1 SGHNT, CDR2 YYREEE (reference sequence). The CDR3 is 15 residues long. CDR3 coding DNA: TGTGCCAGCAGCCGCAGAACTCGGACTACCGGGGAGCTGTTTTTT. It yields the protein CASSRRTRTTGELFF.

This rearrangement joins TRBV9 to TRBJ2-5, with 8 positions matching TRBD1. Germline trimming cut 0 bases from V and 2 bases from J; bases unmatched to any gene: 9. CDR1 is SGDLS and CDR2 is YYNGEE in the germline V gene. The CDR3 loop spans 17 amino acids. The CDR3 nucleotides are TGTGCCAGCAGCGTAGGAGGCCGGACAGGGCGACAAGAGACCCAGTACTTC. It yields the protein CASSVGGRTGRQETQYF.

The rearrangement links TRBV5-1 to TRBJ2-5; 9 bases are a match to TRBD2. Germline CDR1 is SGHRS and CDR2 is YFSETQ. The CDR3 covers 16 residues. The V and J ends lost 4 bases and 2 bases, in that order; junction bases with no gene match: 9. Written as DNA, the CDR3 is TGCGCCAGCAGCCTATTAGCGGGGGAGACTCAAGAGACCCAGTACTTC. Residues: CASSLLAGETQETQYF.

The rearrangement uses TRBV3-1 (or the pseudogene TRBV3-2) and TRBJ1-2; 10 bases are a match to TRBD1. Germline V CDR1 and CDR2: LGHDT, YNNKEL (reference sequence). J gave up 7 bases and V 4 bases, and 9 bases lay outside the gene matches. The CDR3 loop spans 15 amino acids. CDR3 loop: CASSPLTGGKSGYTF. Here the CDR3 DNA reads TGTGCCAGCAGCCCCTTGACAGGGGGCAAAAGTGGCTACACCTTC.

V gene TRBV5-1 combines with J gene TRBJ2-2, with 12 bases aligning to TRBD2. V shed 6 bases and J 5 bases; nucleotides not matched to a gene: 5. In germline, CDR1 is SGHRS, CDR2 YFSETQ. The CDR3 covers 15 residues. CDR3 coding DNA: TGCGCCAGCACCGCTAGCGGGGGGGAAACCGGGGAGCTGTTTTTT. Amino acid sequence: CASTASGGETGELFF.

The chain is built from TRBV9 and TRBJ1-2; 11 bases agree with TRBD1. V lost 3 bases to trimming and J lost 10 bases; unmatched junction nucleotides: 5. Germline lookup yields CDR1 SGDLS and CDR2 YYNGEE. The CDR3 has 13 amino acids. This CDR3 reads CASSAVGQGVYTF. The DNA for the CDR3 is TGTGCCAGCAGCGCGGTGGGACAGGGGGTCTACACCTTC. The complete variable domain, with remaining parts taken from reference TRBV9 and TRBJ1-2, reads DSGVTQTPKHLITATGQRVTLRCSPRSGDLSVYWYQQSLDQGLQFLIQYYNGEERAKGNILERFSAQQFPDLHSELNLSSLELGDSALYFCASSAVGQGVYTFGSGTRLTVV.

This rearrangement joins TRBV4-3 to TRBJ2-1; the D gene is possibly TRBD2 (5 bases). The CDR3 sequence is 17 residues long. Trimming pared 0 bases from V and 5 bases from J, leaving 17 bases between. CDR1 and CDR2 from the germline V gene are LGHNA and YSLEER. The CDR3 nucleotides are TGCGCCAGCAGCCAAGAGGTATCGACGGGATGGGACAATGAGCAGTTCTTC. Translated: CASSQEVSTGWDNEQFF.

V usage is TRBV3-1 (or the pseudogene TRBV3-2) and J usage is TRBJ2-1; TRBD1 aligns across 9 bases. The ends lost 6 bases at V and 4 bases at J; junction bases unmatched: 4. This CDR3 is 14 amino acids long. CDR1 LGHDT and CDR2 YNNKEL come from the germline V gene (reference sequence). Here the CDR3 reads CASSRQGGYNEQFF. CDR3 DNA: TGTGCCAGCAGTCGACAGGGGGGATACAATGAGCAGTTCTTC.

This clone was seen a single time. The V gene is TRBV30, the J gene TRBJ2-1; D uncertain. Trimming left V 0 bases short and J 0 bases short, with 9 bases between. The CDR3 extends over 15 amino acids. The germline gives CDR1 GTSNPN, CDR2 SVGIG (reference sequence). The CDR3 DNA follows: TGTGCCTGGAGTGTAAACCAGGTCTCCTACAATGAGCAGTTCTTC. This translates into CAWSVNQVSYNEQFF.

J is TRBJ1-2 and V is TRBV15; D gene unclear. The CDR3 loop spans 16 amino acids. CDR1 and CDR2 (germline): LNHNV, YYDKDF (reference sequence). With 0 bases removed from V and 3 bases from J, the gap between germline ends came to 14 bases. This CDR3 is CATSRDLTLEDYGYTF. In DNA, the CDR3 is TGTGCCACCAGCAGAGATCTAACCCTCGAAGACTATGGCTACACCTTC.

This clone was detected a few times. This chain uses TRBV6-2 or TRBV6-3 with TRBJ2-1, with 10 bases aligning to TRBD2. V trimming: 2 bases; J trimming: 13 bases; junction bases outside the gene matches: 5. Per the germline V gene, CDR1 is MNHEY and CDR2 is SVGEGT. The CDR3 totals 13 residues. The CDR3 sequence is CASSYLSSGRQFF. CDR3 coding DNA: TGTGCCAGCAGTTACCTCTCTAGCGGGAGACAGTTCTTC.

The rearrangement joins TRBV30 to TRBJ2-5, with D hard to call. V was shortened by 3 bases and J by 1 base, with 9 bases between the two germline ends. The CDR3 contains 13 residues. CDR1 GTSNPN and CDR2 SVGIG come from the germline V gene (reference sequence). CDR3 DNA sequence: TGTGCCTGGAGAGGAACAGTCCAAGAGACCCAGTACTTC. The encoded protein is CAWRGTVQETQYF.

The J gene is TRBJ1-2, the V gene TRBV4-1; no definite D call. The CDR3 covers 14 residues. The V end lost 1 base, the J end lost 7 bases, and 13 bases lay between the germline ends. Germline V CDR1 and CDR2: MGHRA, YSYEKL. CDR3 in DNA: TGCGCCAGCAGCCAAGTCGGTCAGGTTACTGGCTACACCTTC. It codes for CASSQVGQVTGYTF.